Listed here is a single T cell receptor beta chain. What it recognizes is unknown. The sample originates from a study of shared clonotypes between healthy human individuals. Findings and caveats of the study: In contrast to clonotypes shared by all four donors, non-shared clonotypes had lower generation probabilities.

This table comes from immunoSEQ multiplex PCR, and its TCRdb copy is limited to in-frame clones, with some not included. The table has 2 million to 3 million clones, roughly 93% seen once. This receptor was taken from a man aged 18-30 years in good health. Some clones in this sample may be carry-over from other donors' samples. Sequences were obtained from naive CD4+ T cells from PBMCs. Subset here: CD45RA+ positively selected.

The CDR3 reads CASSPTSGSDTQYF. The CDR3 bases are TGTGCCAGCAGCCCGACTAGCGGGAGCGATACGCAGTATTTT. The V call is TRBV7-9, the J call TRBJ2-3; 12 bases match TRBD2. This CDR3 contains 14 residues. The junction had 3 bases not matched to a gene; V was cut back by 5 bases and J by 6 bases. Germline CDR1 is SEHNR and CDR2 is FQNEAQ (reference sequence).